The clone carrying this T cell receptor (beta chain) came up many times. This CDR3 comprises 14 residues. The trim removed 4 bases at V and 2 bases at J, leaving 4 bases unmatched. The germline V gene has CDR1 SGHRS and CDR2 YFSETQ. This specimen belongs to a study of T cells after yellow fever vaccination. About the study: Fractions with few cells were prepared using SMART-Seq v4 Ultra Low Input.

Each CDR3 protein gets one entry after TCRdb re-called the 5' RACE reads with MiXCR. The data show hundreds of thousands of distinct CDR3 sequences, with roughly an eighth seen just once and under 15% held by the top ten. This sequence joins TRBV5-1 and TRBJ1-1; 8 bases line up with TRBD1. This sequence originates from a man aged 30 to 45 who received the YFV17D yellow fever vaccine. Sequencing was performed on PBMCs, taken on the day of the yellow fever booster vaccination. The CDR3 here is CASSPDRGNTEAFF. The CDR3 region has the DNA TGCGCCAGCAGCCCAGACAGGGGAAACACTGAAGCTTTCTTT.